This TCR beta chain was obtained from a study of OX40 agonist ivuxolimab in advanced cancers. Study observations and caveats: With doses of 0.1 to 3.0 mg/kg, CD4+ and CD8+ blood T cells had undergone clonal expansion by week 6.

The data were produced by immunoSEQ multiplex PCR, yet TCRdb's version contains in-frame clones alone and is incomplete. The data contain over 75,000 clones, about 90% of them singletons. Remarks on this clone: What it binds is unknown.

The CDR3 runs to 16 residues. Germline V gives CDR1 MRHNA, CDR2 SNTAGT. The V gene lost 4 bases and the J gene lost 11 bases, with 27 bases spanning the gap. Sequencing used CD4+ or CD8+ T cells sorted from blood, obtained in a trial of the OX40 agonist ivuxolimab. This clonotype originated in an adult with an advanced solid tumor such as melanoma, head and neck, liver or kidney cancer. V gene TRBV6-4 combines with J gene TRBJ2-7; no firm D call. The CDR3, as DNA: TGTGCCAGCAGTGTGAAGTTTCGGGTTGACTTCTTGGGTAAGTACTTC. It encodes CASSVKFRVDFLGKYF.